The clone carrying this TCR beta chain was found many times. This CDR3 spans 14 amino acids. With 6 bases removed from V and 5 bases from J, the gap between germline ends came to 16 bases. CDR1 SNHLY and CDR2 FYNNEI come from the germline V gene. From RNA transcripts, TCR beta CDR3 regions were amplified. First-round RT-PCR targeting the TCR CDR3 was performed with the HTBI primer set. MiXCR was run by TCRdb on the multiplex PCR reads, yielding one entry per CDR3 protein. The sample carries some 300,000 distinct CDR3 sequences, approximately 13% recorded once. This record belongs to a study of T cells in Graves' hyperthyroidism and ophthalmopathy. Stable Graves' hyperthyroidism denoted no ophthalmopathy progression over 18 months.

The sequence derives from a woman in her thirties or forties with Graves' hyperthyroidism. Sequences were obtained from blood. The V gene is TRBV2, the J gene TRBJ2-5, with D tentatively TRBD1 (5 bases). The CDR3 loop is CASSRQDPGETQYF. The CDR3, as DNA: TGTGCCAGCAGCCGCCAAGACCCAGGGGAGACCCAGTACTTC.